A selection of T cell receptor beta chains follows, all from one sample in a study of blood T cell repertoires in COVID-19. Generated by immunoSEQ multiplex PCR, the TCRdb table keeps only in-frame clones and is missing some. The data contain tens of thousands of clones, 75% to 85% of them singletons. Sequencing used peripheral blood. These receptors came from a woman older than 75 with acute or convalescent COVID-19. Both conserved end residues are part of each CDR3. Each record gives: clone size, D gene, V gene, J gene, CDR3 protein, CDR3 DNA. The D gene is left open where the match is weak. Clone size appears in some rows only: once, few, many, or a class for an expanded clone.

size: NA; D: NA; V: TRBV7-2; J: TRBJ2-1; CDR3: CASSPRASSTYNEQFF; DNA: TGTGCCAGCAGCCCGAGAGCAAGTTCCACCTACAATGAGCAGTTCTTC
size: NA; D: NA; V: TRBV5-1; J: TRBJ2-3; CDR3: CASQAGGTDTQYF; DNA: TGCGCCAGCCAAGCGGGCGGCACAGATACGCAGTATTTT
size: once; D: NA; V: TRBV21-1; J: TRBJ2-3; CDR3: CASSKDPTGYKATGTQYF; DNA: TGTGCCAGCAGCAAAGATCCAACCGGTTATAAGGCCACAGGTACGCAGTATTTT
size: once; D: TRBD1; V: TRBV27; J: TRBJ1-2; CDR3: CASSGTGSLGYTF; DNA: TGTGCCAGCAGCGGGACAGGGTCTCTTGGCTACACCTTC
size: NA; D: NA; V: TRBV6-1; J: TRBJ2-5; CDR3: CASSEALGGSGYQETQYF; DNA: TGTGCCAGCAGTGAAGCGCTTGGAGGTTCGGGATACCAAGAGACCCAGTACTTC
size: NA; D: NA; V: TRBV14; J: TRBJ2-5; CDR3: CASSQGSNRVETQYF; DNA: TGTGCCAGCAGCCAAGGGTCCAACAGGGTAGAGACCCAGTACTTC
size: NA; D: NA; V: TRBV7-8; J: TRBJ1-5; CDR3: CASSLEVRRSNQPQHF; DNA: TGTGCCAGCAGCTTAGAAGTCCGGCGGAGCAATCAGCCCCAGCATTTT
size: NA; D: NA; V: TRBV24-1; J: TRBJ2-4; CDR3: CATSDLSGLNIQYF; DNA: TGTGCCACCAGTGATTTATCAGGGTTAAACATTCAGTACTTC
size: NA; D: NA; V: TRBV5-1; J: TRBJ2-3; CDR3: CASSLSLGTDTQYF; DNA: TGCGCCAGCAGCTTGTCCCTCGGCACAGATACGCAGTATTTT
size: once; D: NA; V: TRBV7-3; J: TRBJ2-3; CDR3: CASSSYGSLLSTDTQYF; DNA: TGTGCCAGCAGCTCGTACGGTAGCTTACTAAGCACAGATACGCAGTATTTT
size: NA; D: NA; V: TRBV18; J: TRBJ2-6; CDR3: CASSPDISGANVLTF; DNA: TGTGCCAGCTCACCGGACATATCAGGGGCCAACGTCCTGACTTTC
size: NA; D: TRBD1; V: TRBV5-1; J: TRBJ2-7; CDR3: CASSLTGAIASYEQYF; DNA: TGCGCCAGCAGCTTAACAGGGGCAATTGCGTCCTACGAGCAGTACTTC
size: NA; D: NA; V: TRBV9; J: TRBJ1-6; CDR3: CASSVDRTNNSPLHF; DNA: TGTGCCAGCAGCGTAGACAGGACTAATAATTCACCCCTCCACTTT
size: NA; D: NA; V: TRBV4-1; J: TRBJ1-3; CDR3: CASSQGGQISGNTIYF; DNA: TGCGCCAGCAGCCAAGGGGGACAAATCTCTGGAAACACCATATATTTT
size: NA; D: NA; V: TRBV7-8; J: TRBJ1-5; CDR3: CASSLGGRGGNQPQHF; DNA: TGTGCCAGCAGCTTAGGGGGCAGGGGTGGCAATCAGCCCCAGCATTTT
size: NA; D: TRBD1; V: TRBV10-3; J: TRBJ1-5; CDR3: CAISELHRGNQPQHF; DNA: TGTGCCATCAGTGAGTTGCACAGGGGAAATCAGCCCCAGCATTTT
size: NA; D: TRBD1; V: TRBV10-3; J: TRBJ2-7; CDR3: CAIRPGTGTYEQYF; DNA: TGTGCCATCAGGCCAGGGACAGGGACCTACGAGCAGTACTTC
size: NA; D: NA; V: TRBV6-5; J: TRBJ1-6; CDR3: CASSSPRQGGRSPLHF; DNA: TGTGCCAGCAGTTCACCGCGGCAGGGCGGGAGGTCACCCCTCCACTTT
size: NA; D: NA; V: TRBV23-1; J: TRBJ2-7; CDR3: CASSQGLIYEQYF; DNA: TGCGCCAGCAGTCAGGGACTTATTTACGAGCAGTACTTC
size: NA; D: NA; V: TRBV18; J: TRBJ1-1; CDR3: CASSPVGGTNTEAFF; DNA: TGTGCCAGCTCACCGGTTGGGGGCACGAACACTGAAGCTTTCTTT
size: few; D: TRBD2; V: TRBV6-5; J: TRBJ2-1; CDR3: CASSYSTSEQFF; DNA: TGTGCCAGCAGTTACTCGACTAGCGAGCAGTTCTTC
size: NA; D: NA; V: TRBV2; J: TRBJ1-4; CDR3: CASSDQGISSEKLFF; DNA: TGTGCCAGCAGTGATCAGGGAATCTCAAGTGAAAAACTGTTTTTT
size: NA; D: TRBD1; V: TRBV2; J: TRBJ1-1; CDR3: CASSTYPGQKAFF; DNA: TGTGCCAGCAGTACCTACCCGGGACAGAAAGCTTTCTTT
size: NA; D: NA; V: TRBV7-3; J: TRBJ2-5; CDR3: CASSLGPEGLNDF; DNA: TGTGCCAGCAGCTTAGGGCCGGAGGGACTTAATGACTTC
size: NA; D: NA; V: TRBV2; J: TRBJ1-1; CDR3: CASSEISMDSILAFF; DNA: TGTGCCAGCAGTGAAATATCCATGGACAGTATCCTGGCTTTCTTT
size: NA; D: TRBD2; V: TRBV9; J: TRBJ2-7; CDR3: CASSNSPAGAYEQYF; DNA: TGTGCCAGCAGCAACTCGCCGGCGGGGGCCTACGAGCAGTACTTC
size: NA; D: TRBD2; V: TRBV29-1; J: TRBJ2-1; CDR3: CSVASVGGRGGNEQFF; DNA: TGCAGCGTTGCCTCTGTTGGCGGGAGGGGAGGGAATGAGCAGTTCTTC
size: NA; D: NA; V: TRBV3-1/TRBV3-2; J: TRBJ2-2; CDR3: CASSPTFGGVWTGELFF; DNA: TGTGCCAGCAGCCCCACATTCGGGGGAGTTTGGACCGGGGAGCTGTTTTTT
size: NA; D: NA; V: TRBV3-1/TRBV3-2; J: TRBJ1-3; CDR3: CASSQTGGSGNTIYF; DNA: TGTGCCAGCAGCCAGACAGGAGGCTCTGGAAACACCATATATTTT
size: NA; D: NA; V: TRBV3-1/TRBV3-2; J: TRBJ2-7; CDR3: CASSQGPYSYEQYF; DNA: TGTGCCAGCAGCCAAGGTCCCTACTCCTACGAGCAGTACTTC
size: NA; D: NA; V: TRBV14; J: TRBJ1-6; CDR3: CASSLRGATYNSPLHF; DNA: TGTGCCAGCAGCCTCAGGGGAGCAACCTATAATTCACCCCTCCACTTT